This is a list of T cell receptor beta chains from one sample in a study of response to subunit inactivated influenza vaccine. TCRdb processed the RT-PCR reads anew with MiXCR; each CDR3 protein has one entry. The data show about 480,000 distinct CDR3 sequences, with around 25% seen just once and under 2.5% held by the top ten. The input for sequencing was CD4+ T cells sorted from PBMCs, taken about 5 days after vaccination. The receptors originated from a man in his fifties who received an inactivated influenza vaccine. Both conserved end residues are part of each CDR3. A D gene is named only where the DNA matches it firmly. Where a row states a size, it is once, few, many or the class of an expanded clone; other rows omit it.

J	size	V	D	CDR3	DNA
TRBJ1-3	many	TRBV7-2	.	CASSLVHSAGNTIYF	TGTGCCAGCAGCTTAGTCCACAGTGCTGGAAACACCATATATTTT
TRBJ2-6	few	TRBV20-1	.	CSARDGSGANVLTF	TGCAGTGCTAGAGACGGGTCTGGGGCCAACGTCCTGACTTTC
TRBJ2-1	.	TRBV24-1	.	CATSDLPGVGQFF	TGTGCCACCAGTGATTTGCCTGGGGTGGGGCAGTTCTTC
TRBJ1-2	few	TRBV12-3/TRBV12-4	.	CASSFGGEYGYTF	TGTGCCAGCAGTTTCGGCGGAGAATATGGCTACACCTTC
TRBJ2-5	.	TRBV20-1	TRBD2	CSARNSRGGETQYF	TGCAGTGCTAGGAATTCGCGGGGGGGAGAGACCCAGTACTTC
TRBJ1-3	few	TRBV4-3	.	CASSQDLAAGNTIYF	TGCGCCAGCAGCCAAGATCTCGCGGCTGGAAACACCATATATTTT
TRBJ2-1	.	TRBV20-1	TRBD1	CSASPADRVRNEQFF	TGCAGTGCTAGCCCGGCGGACAGGGTACGAAATGAGCAGTTCTTC
TRBJ2-5	.	TRBV20-1	TRBD2	CSANGLAGGLGETQYF	TGCAGTGCTAACGGACTAGCGGGAGGGCTTGGGGAGACCCAGTACTTC
TRBJ2-6	many	TRBV11-1	TRBD2	CASSLWLLAGPSGANVLTF	TGTGCCAGCAGCTTATGGTTGCTAGCGGGACCTTCGGGGGCCAACGTCCTGACTTTC
TRBJ2-5	.	TRBV18	.	CASSPGTRLETQYF	TGTGCCAGCTCACCTGGGACCCGTCTCGAGACCCAGTACTTC
TRBJ2-1	.	TRBV6-4	TRBD2	CASSDSTSGGAYEQFF	TGTGCCAGCAGTGACTCGACTAGCGGGGGGGCCTATGAGCAGTTCTTC
TRBJ2-4	many	TRBV5-1	.	CASSQDRNIQYF	TGCGCCAGCAGCCAGGACAGAAACATTCAGTACTTC
TRBJ2-5	many	TRBV20-1	TRBD1	CSARKPGGETQYF	TGCAGTGCTAGAAAACCAGGGGGAGAGACCCAGTACTTC
TRBJ2-1	few	TRBV20-1	TRBD2	CSAPTPLAGGWNEQFF	TGCAGTGCTCCAACCCCCCTAGCGGGGGGCTGGAATGAGCAGTTCTTC
TRBJ2-3	.	TRBV6-5	.	CASSYSYEILGTDTQYF	TGTGCCAGCAGTTACTCATATGAAATCCTCGGCACAGATACGCAGTATTTT
TRBJ1-1	few	TRBV5-6	TRBD1	CASSLEAGGTAEAFF	TGTGCCAGCAGCTTGGAGGCAGGGGGCACTGCTGAAGCTTTCTTT
TRBJ2-7	.	TRBV3-1	TRBD2	CASSQGLLAGDYEQYF	TGTGCCAGCAGCCAAGGGCTACTAGCGGGGGATTACGAGCAGTACTTC
TRBJ1-3	.	TRBV7-2	.	CASSLKGSGNTIYF	TGTGCCAGCAGCTTAAAAGGATCTGGAAACACCATATATTTT
TRBJ2-1	.	TRBV7-6	.	CASSLESASTYNEQFF	TGTGCCAGCAGCTTAGAGTCGGCGTCTACCTACAATGAGCAGTTCTTC
TRBJ2-1	.	TRBV20-1	TRBD2	CSAKNRGEYNEQFF	TGCAGTGCAAAGAACCGGGGGGAATACAATGAGCAGTTCTTC
TRBJ2-1	.	TRBV18	TRBD2	CASSPRTSNEQFF	TGTGCCAGCTCACCTCGGACTAGCAATGAGCAGTTCTTC
TRBJ1-6	.	TRBV5-5	.	CASSDRGSNSPLHF	TGTGCCAGCAGCGACCGGGGATCAAATTCACCCCTCCACTTT
TRBJ2-2	few	TRBV4-1	TRBD2	CASSQLAGGPKTGELFF	TGCGCCAGCAGCCAGCTAGCGGGGGGGCCGAAGACCGGGGAGCTGTTTTTT
TRBJ1-4	.	TRBV20-1	.	CSARVTATEKLFF	TGCAGTGCTAGAGTGACAGCGACTGAAAAACTGTTTTTT
TRBJ1-1	.	TRBV5-1	.	CASSSGGSDQNTEAFF	TGCGCCAGCAGCTCTGGGGGGTCGGACCAGAACACTGAAGCTTTCTTT
TRBJ2-4	once	TRBV3-1	.	CASSHQGAKNIQYF	TGTGCCAGCAGCCATCAGGGTGCCAAAAACATTCAGTACTTC
TRBJ2-3	.	TRBV20-1	TRBD2	CSARRPSGRTSTDTQYF	TGCAGTGCTCGTCGTCCTAGCGGGAGGACTAGCACAGATACGCAGTATTTT
TRBJ1-1	.	TRBV4-3	.	CASSQAGSLNTEAFF	TGCGCCAGCAGCCAAGCGGGCAGCCTGAACACTGAAGCTTTCTTT
TRBJ2-5	few	TRBV29-1	.	CSVAHGAVRETQYF	TGCAGCGTCGCACATGGGGCGGTCCGAGAGACCCAGTACTTC
TRBJ2-1	.	TRBV6-2/TRBV6-3	TRBD2	CASSSTYGLAVTYNEQFF	TGTGCCAGCAGTTCAACCTACGGACTAGCGGTAACCTACAATGAGCAGTTCTTC
TRBJ2-1	few	TRBV5-6	.	CASSWSGLRSYNEQFF	TGTGCCAGCAGCTGGAGCGGGTTACGCTCCTACAATGAGCAGTTCTTC
TRBJ2-2	.	TRBV10-3	.	CAIAGGGGELFF	TGTGCCATCGCCGGGGGTGGCGGGGAGCTGTTTTTT
TRBJ2-5	.	TRBV6-2/TRBV6-3	.	CATHTLPGRGGAGRPQYF	TGTGCCACTCACACCCTACCCGGCCGAGGCGGGGCAGGGAGACCCCAGTACTTC
TRBJ2-5	.	TRBV7-9	.	CASSLSEVEYQETQYF	TGTGCCAGCAGCTTAAGTGAGGTTGAGTACCAAGAGACCCAGTACTTC
TRBJ2-4	.	TRBV27	TRBD2	CASSSPGGTSGDIQYF	TGTGCCAGCAGTTCCCCGGGGGGGACTAGCGGCGACATTCAGTACTTC
TRBJ2-3	.	TRBV5-4	.	CASSIDSTDTQYF	TGTGCCAGCAGCATAGACAGCACAGATACGCAGTATTTT
TRBJ2-7	few	TRBV5-1	.	CASSFGTGPYEQYF	TGCGCCAGCAGCTTCGGGACGGGACCCTACGAGCAGTACTTC
TRBJ2-5	.	TRBV7-2	TRBD2	CASSLAAGEQETQYF	TGTGCCAGCAGCTTAGCAGCGGGGGAACAAGAGACCCAGTACTTC
TRBJ1-6	.	TRBV16	.	CASSPQGLSPLHF	TGTGCCAGCAGCCCTCAGGGGCTCTCACCCCTCCACTTT
TRBJ2-5	many	TRBV12-3/TRBV12-4	TRBD1	CASSSGTEETQYF	TGTGCCAGCAGCTCCGGGACAGAAGAGACCCAGTACTTC
TRBJ2-5	.	TRBV3-1	.	CASSPHGGKEYF	TGTGCCAGCAGCCCGCATGGCGGAAAAGAGTACTTC
TRBJ1-1	.	TRBV20-1	.	CSAESTGTAGTEAFF	TGCAGTGCTGAATCTACCGGGACCGCGGGGACTGAAGCTTTCTTT
TRBJ2-7	.	TRBV7-2	TRBD2	CASSPGLAGIDSYEQYF	TGTGCCAGCAGTCCGGGACTAGCGGGAATAGACTCCTACGAGCAGTACTTC
TRBJ1-4	few	TRBV12-3/TRBV12-4	TRBD1	CASSLRGWDRASNEKLFF	TGTGCCAGCAGTCTCCGGGGATGGGACAGGGCTTCTAATGAAAAACTGTTTTTT
TRBJ2-3	few	TRBV20-1	TRBD2	CSAVAGLNTDTQYF	TGCAGTGCTGTAGCGGGACTAAACACAGATACGCAGTATTTT
TRBJ2-3	.	TRBV4-3	.	CASSHQNSIDTQYF	TGCGCCAGCAGCCATCAGAATTCCATAGATACGCAGTATTTT
TRBJ2-3	.	TRBV7-2	.	CASSLTFRGTDTQYF	TGTGCCAGCAGCTTAACTTTTCGGGGCACAGATACGCAGTATTTT